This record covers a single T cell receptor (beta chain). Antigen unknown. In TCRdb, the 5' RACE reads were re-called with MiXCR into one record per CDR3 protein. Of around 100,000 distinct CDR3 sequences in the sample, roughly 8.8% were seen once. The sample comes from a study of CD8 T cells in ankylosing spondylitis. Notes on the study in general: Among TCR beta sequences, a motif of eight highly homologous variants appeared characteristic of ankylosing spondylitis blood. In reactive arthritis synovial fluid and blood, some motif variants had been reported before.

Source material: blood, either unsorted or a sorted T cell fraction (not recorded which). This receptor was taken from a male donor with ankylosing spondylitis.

The CDR3 spells CASSLPDQETQYF. CDR3 sequence (DNA): TGCGCCAGCAGCCTCCCAGACCAAGAGACCCAGTACTTC. The chain uses TRBV4-1 and TRBJ2-5; no firm D call. The germline gives CDR1 MGHRA, CDR2 YSYEKL. This CDR3 is 13 amino acids long. V gave up 4 bases and J gave up 0 bases, with 6 bases separating them.